One sample yielded the 20 T cell receptor beta chains listed below, sequenced in a study of cytomegalovirus exposure and HLA in healthy donors. 60 Vbeta and 13 Jbeta primers were used in PCR. The assay was immunoSEQ multiplex PCR, and TCRdb's table has in-frame clones only and misses some. The data hold hundreds of thousands of clones, with just under 70% observed a single time. Material: PBMCs. Source of these receptors: a man aged 40-50 years in good health and CMV-seropositive.

The rearrangement links TRBV27 to TRBJ2-5; D may be TRBD1 (5 bases). CDR1 MNHEY and CDR2 SMNVEV come from the germline V gene (reference sequence). The V end was cut by 7 bases, the J end by 5 bases, with 14 bases between. This CDR3 has 13 residues. The CDR3 DNA follows: TGTGCCAGCACCGGACGGTGGGGCGAGACCCAGTACTTC. It specifies CASTGRWGETQYF.

The chain joins TRBV7-2 to TRBJ2-5, with 8 bases that match TRBD1. Germline values: CDR1 SGHTA, CDR2 FQGNSA. The CDR3 has 16 residues. Trimming removed 5 bases from V and 0 bases from J; junction bases left unmatched: 8. The CDR3 DNA follows: TGTGCCAGCAGCCCAAGGACAGGGTTTAACCAAGAGACCCAGTACTTC. Protein: CASSPRTGFNQETQYF.

This CDR3 is CASSLDGRDNEQFF. Here the CDR3 DNA reads TGTGCCAGCAGCTTAGATGGCAGGGACAATGAGCAGTTCTTC. The chain joins TRBV11-2 to TRBJ2-1; a possible D gene is TRBD1 (5 bases). V gave up 0 bases and J gave up 5 bases, with 8 bases separating them. From germline, CDR1 is SGHAT and CDR2 FQNNGV. This CDR3 has 14 amino acids.

This clone was found a few times. J is TRBJ2-5 and V is TRBV6-1; D unresolved. Judging by the DNA end, TRBJ2-7 fits better; the J call may be wrong. The germline CDR1 and CDR2 sequences are MNHNS and SASEGT. CDR3 length: 12 residues. CDR3 region: CASSDPSYEQYF. The CDR3 nucleotides read TGTGCCAGCAGTGACCCCTCCTACGAGCAGTACTTC.

This chain connects TRBV11-2 to TRBJ2-1; 10 nucleotides line up with TRBD1. Germline trimming cut 3 bases from V and 4 bases from J; bases unmatched to any gene: 12. CDR1 is SGHAT, CDR2 FQNNGV, per germline. This CDR3 has 18 residues. CDR3 in amino acids: CASSLFGMGQGLYNEQFF. CDR3 in DNA: TGTGCCAGCAGCTTGTTCGGAATGGGACAGGGGCTATACAATGAGCAGTTCTTC.

The chain couples TRBV27 to TRBJ1-6, with 8 bases identical to TRBD1. The germline gives CDR1 MNHEY, CDR2 SMNVEV (reference sequence). The CDR3 consists of 17 residues. Trimming cost V 3 bases and J 8 bases; bases outside gene matches: 12. CDR3 sequence reads: CASSFLPRDRFYSPLHF. CDR3 nucleotides: TGTGCCAGCAGTTTCCTCCCCCGGGACAGGTTCTATTCACCCCTCCACTTT.

The CDR3 DNA reads as TGTGCCAGCAGCCGCGGGGGGCCTCACAATGAGCAGTTCTTC. Protein product: CASSRGGPHNEQFF. The chain recombines TRBV7-6 with TRBJ2-1; TRBD2 matches at 8 bases. CDR3 size: 14 residues. V lost 5 bases to trimming and J lost 5 bases; unmatched junction nucleotides: 5. In germline, CDR1 is SGHVS, CDR2 FNYEAQ. The whole variable domain, remainder taken from reference TRBV7-6 and TRBJ2-1, is GAGVSQSPRYKVTKRGQDVALRCDPISGHVSLYWYRQALGQGPEFLTYFNYEAQQDKSGLPNDRFSAERPEGSISTLTIQRTEQRDSAMYRCASSRGGPHNEQFFGPGTRLTVL.

V gene TRBV6-1 combines with J gene TRBJ1-4; D unclear. Trimming took off 6 bases at V and 5 bases at J, with 16 bases between the two ends. The CDR3 runs to 15 residues. Per the germline V gene, CDR1 is MNHNS and CDR2 is SASEGT. In DNA, the CDR3 is TGTGCCAGCAGCCCCATGCGGCGCCGAAATGAAAAACTGTTTTTT. Translation gives CASSPMRRRNEKLFF.

CDR3 DNA: TGTGCCAGCAGACAATTGGGCTCACCCCTCCACTTT. It specifies CASRQLGSPLHF. This rearrangement joins TRBV6-5 to TRBJ1-6; D not resolved. CDR1 is MNHEY and CDR2 is SVGAGI in the germline V gene. The CDR3 runs to 12 residues. Trimming took off 6 bases at V and 10 bases at J, with 10 bases between the two ends.

The chain recombines TRBV10-3 with TRBJ1-4, with D possibly matching TRBD1 (6 bases). This CDR3 region has 17 residues. V gave up 0 bases and J gave up 7 bases, with 18 bases separating them. Per the germline V gene, CDR1 is ENHRY and CDR2 is SYGVKD. CDR3 sequence (DNA): TGTGCCATCAGTGAGTCCCCACGCGGGGGAGGGGGTGAAAAACTGTTTTTT. Translated, it gives CAISESPRGGGGEKLFF.

V usage is TRBV6-6 and J usage is TRBJ1-5; 7 bases align to TRBD1. After removal of 7 bases from V and 1 base from J, the junction contained 10 bases not matched to a gene. Germline loops: CDR1 MNHNY, CDR2 SVGAGI (reference sequence). There are 16 residues in the CDR3. The CDR3 sequence: CASTDLDRESNQPQHF. Here the CDR3 DNA reads TGTGCCAGCACCGACTTAGACAGGGAGAGCAATCAGCCCCAGCATTTT.

A remark on this clone: The germline gene is not matched at one end of the junction; a read error may be the cause. The chain joins TRBV7-9 to TRBJ2-7, with 10 bases aligning to TRBD1. The CDR3 is made up of 18 amino acids. Germline V CDR1 and CDR2: SEHNR, FQNEAQ (reference sequence). Written as DNA, the CDR3 is TGTTCCAGCAGCTTAGCCGACACAGGGACAGGGGCGGGCTACGAGCAGTACTTC. It is translated as CSSSLADTGTGAGYEQYF.

J is TRBJ2-2 and V is TRBV7-2, with D perhaps matching TRBD1 (5 bases). Per germline, CDR1 SGHTA and CDR2 FQGNSA. This CDR3 has 16 residues. Trimming shortened V by 3 bases and J by 0 bases, and 11 bases separated the two germline ends. CDR3 residues: CASSLTANANTGELFF. In DNA, the CDR3 is TGTGCCAGCAGCTTGACAGCTAACGCGAACACCGGGGAGCTGTTTTTT.

This clone showed up just a few times. The CDR3 sequence is CASSSLAGSVTDTQYF. The CDR3 coding sequence is TGTGCCAGCAGCTCATTAGCGGGATCGGTCACAGATACGCAGTATTTT. J is TRBJ2-3 and V is TRBV5-5, with 8 nucleotides matching TRBD2. V shed 3 bases and J 2 bases; nucleotides not matched to a gene: 8. This CDR3 is built from 16 residues. Germline lookup yields CDR1 SGHKS and CDR2 YYEKEE (reference sequence).

There are a few counts of this clone. The chain joins TRBV5-4 to TRBJ1-2, with D uncertain. The CDR3 consists of 14 residues. Germline V gene sequence: CDR1 SGHNT, CDR2 YYREEE (reference sequence). With 4 bases removed from V and 3 bases from J, the gap between germline ends came to 13 bases. The CDR3 nucleotides are TGTGCCAGCAGCCTCGGGGTCTCCGACTATGGCTACACCTTC. It translates to CASSLGVSDYGYTF.

The J gene is TRBJ1-5, the V gene TRBV27; 7 bases line up with TRBD1. V lost 6 bases and J lost 4; bases outside the gene matches: 0. The CDR3 spans 12 residues. In germline, CDR1 is MNHEY, CDR2 SMNVEV (reference sequence). CDR3 protein: CASRTGNQPQHF. The CDR3 DNA is TGTGCCAGCAGGACAGGGAATCAGCCCCAGCATTTT.

The chain recombines TRBV7-3 with TRBJ2-1; 7 bases are a match to TRBD2. The CDR3 runs to 15 residues. Per germline, CDR1 SGHTA and CDR2 FQGTGA. The V gene end was trimmed by 2 bases and the J gene end by 9 bases; junction bases not matched to a gene: 10. CDR3 residues: CASSLAGEGLGEQFF. In DNA, the CDR3 is TGTGCCAGCAGCTTAGCTGGGGAGGGCCTCGGTGAGCAGTTCTTC.

This sequence joins TRBV7-8 and TRBJ2-1; tentative D call: TRBD1 (6 bases). Germline values: CDR1 SGHVS, CDR2 FQNEAQ. Trimming stripped 3 bases from V and 11 bases from J, with 17 bases between. The CDR3 spans 14 residues. This CDR3 reads CASSFPGHQPQQFF. In DNA, the CDR3 is TGTGCCAGCAGCTTCCCGGGACACCAACCTCAGCAGTTCTTC.

This clone has only a few counts. The chain combines TRBV7-2 with TRBJ2-5, with D possibly being TRBD1 (6 bases). Germline CDR1 and CDR2: SGHTA and FQGNSA. V was pared by 5 bases and J by 7 bases, with 14 bases between. This CDR3 is 13 amino acids long. CDR3 loop: CASSTTGKMTQYF. CDR3 DNA: TGTGCCAGCAGCACGACAGGCAAGATGACCCAGTACTTC.

V is TRBV19 and J is TRBJ2-1; TRBD2 might be the D (6 bases). The germline V and J ends were trimmed by 1 base and 7 bases, with 11 bases remaining between them. CDR3 size: 14 residues. CDR1 and CDR2 (germline): LNHDA, SQIVND (reference sequence). CDR3 residues: CASSIAGVTNEQFF. In DNA form, the CDR3 reads TGTGCCAGTAGTATAGCGGGGGTAACTAATGAGCAGTTCTTC.